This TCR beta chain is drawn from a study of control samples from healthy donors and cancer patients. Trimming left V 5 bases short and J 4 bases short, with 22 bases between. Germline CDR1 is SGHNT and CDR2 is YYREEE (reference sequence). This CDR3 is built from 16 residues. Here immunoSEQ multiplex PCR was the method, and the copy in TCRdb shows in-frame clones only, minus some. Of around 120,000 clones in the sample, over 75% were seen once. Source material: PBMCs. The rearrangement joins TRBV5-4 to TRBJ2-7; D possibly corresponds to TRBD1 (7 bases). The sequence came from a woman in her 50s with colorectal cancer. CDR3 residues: CASSPYRQGGIYEQYF. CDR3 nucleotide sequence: TGTGCCAGCAGTCCCTATCGACAGGGCGGGATTTACGAGCAGTACTTC.